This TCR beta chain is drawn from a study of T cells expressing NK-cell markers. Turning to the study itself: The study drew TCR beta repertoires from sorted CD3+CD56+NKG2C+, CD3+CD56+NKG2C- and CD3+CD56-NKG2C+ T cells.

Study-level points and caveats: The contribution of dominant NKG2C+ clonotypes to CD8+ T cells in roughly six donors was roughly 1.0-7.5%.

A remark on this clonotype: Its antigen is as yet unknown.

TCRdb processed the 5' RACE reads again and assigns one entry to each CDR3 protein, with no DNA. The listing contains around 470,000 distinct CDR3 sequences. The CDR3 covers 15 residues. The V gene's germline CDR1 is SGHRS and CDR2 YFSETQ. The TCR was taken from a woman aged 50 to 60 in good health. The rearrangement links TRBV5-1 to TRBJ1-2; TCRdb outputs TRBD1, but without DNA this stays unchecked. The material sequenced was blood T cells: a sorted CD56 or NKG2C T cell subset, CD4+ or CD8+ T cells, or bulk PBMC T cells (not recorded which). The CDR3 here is CASSNERQGTGGYTF.